These 22 T cell receptor beta chains were sequenced from one sample in a study of T cell changes during pregnancy in multiple sclerosis. Measured with immunoSEQ multiplex PCR; TCRdb has only the in-frame clones, and not every one. The sample contains approximately 44,000 clones, approximately 90% of which appear only once. Sequenced material: CD4+ T cells from peripheral blood mononuclear cells, taken before pregnancy. The origin of the receptors is a female donor with multiple sclerosis, enrolled in a pregnancy study.

The chain recombines TRBV30 with TRBJ1-1; 9 bases align to TRBD1. V lost 1 base to trimming and J lost 3 bases; unmatched junction nucleotides: 9. CDR3 length: 16 amino acids. Germline CDR1 is GTSNPN and CDR2 is SVGIG (reference sequence). The CDR3 DNA is TGTGCCTGGAGTGAGCCCGGGACAGGGTTCGACACTGAAGCTTTCTTT. Its translation is CAWSEPGTGFDTEAFF.

The chain has TRBV10-3 and TRBJ1-3; tentative D call: TRBD1 (6 bases). Germline assignment: CDR1 ENHRY and CDR2 SYGVKD. Trimming removed 8 bases from V and 0 bases from J, with 11 bases in between. The CDR3 is 14 amino acids. The CDR3 coding sequence is TGTGCCATCGGGGGGGCAGACTCTGGAAACACCATATATTTT. Translation gives CAIGGADSGNTIYF.

The chain combines TRBV2 with TRBJ1-6, with D uncertain. V was pared by 3 bases and J by 8 bases, with 8 bases between. This CDR3 has 13 amino acids. The germline V gene has CDR1 SNHLY and CDR2 FYNNEI. The CDR3 nucleotides read TGTGCCAGCAGTGAGGGCAGACATTCACCCCTCCACTTT. It codes for CASSEGRHSPLHF.

The chain carries TRBV6-5 and TRBJ1-2; possible D gene TRBD1, 6 bases. The V gene's germline CDR1 is MNHEY and CDR2 SVGAGI. CDR3 length: 14 amino acids. Trimming took off 2 bases at V and 4 bases at J, with 11 bases between the two ends. The CDR3 loop reads CASSYPGQPYGYTF. CDR3 bases: TGTGCCAGCAGTTACCCGGGACAACCCTATGGCTACACCTTC.

The chain links TRBV4-3 to TRBJ1-2; TRBD1 matches at 7 bases. CDR3 length: 14 residues. The trim removed 3 bases at V and 4 bases at J, leaving 5 bases unmatched. Germline CDR1 is LGHNA and CDR2 is YSLEER. CDR3 residues: CASSHSRGFYGYTF. CDR3 coding DNA: TGCGCCAGCAGCCACTCCAGGGGGTTCTATGGCTACACCTTC.

This chain uses TRBV27 with TRBJ2-3; 11 bases are a match to TRBD1. After removal of 5 bases from V and 1 base from J, the junction contained 2 bases not matched to a gene. Germline CDR1 is MNHEY and CDR2 is SMNVEV (reference sequence). CDR3 length: 15 amino acids. This CDR3 reads CASSRTGGGTDTQYF. The CDR3 DNA reads TGTGCCAGCAGTAGGACAGGGGGCGGCACAGATACGCAGTATTTT.

V usage is TRBV27 and J usage is TRBJ1-1; D is uncertain. This CDR3 is 15 amino acids long. The ends were cut back, 4 bases at V and 3 bases at J, with 15 bases in the middle. Germline V CDR1 and CDR2: MNHEY, SMNVEV (reference sequence). In DNA, the CDR3 is TGTGCCAGCAGTTCACGTCCTAGGATGGACACTGAAGCTTTCTTT. It yields the protein CASSSRPRMDTEAFF.

The chain carries TRBV6-1 and TRBJ2-7, with 10 bases fitting TRBD1. CDR1 MNHNS and CDR2 SASEGT come from the germline V gene. The CDR3 runs to 15 residues. V trimming: 6 bases; J trimming: 7 bases; junction bases outside the gene matches: 12. The CDR3, as DNA: TGTGCCAGCAGAGATCCGGGACAGGGGCCCATAGAGCAGTACTTC. The encoded protein is CASRDPGQGPIEQYF.

In DNA, the CDR3 is TGTGCCAGCGGGGACAGGGCTCCCGCCCGGTTCTCTGGAAACACCATATATTTT. Translated, it gives CASGDRAPARFSGNTIYF. The V and J genes are TRBV2 and TRBJ1-3; 9 positions match TRBD1. The CDR3 is made up of 18 amino acids. J was trimmed by 0 bases and V by 8 bases; bases with no gene match: 14. Germline V CDR1 and CDR2: SNHLY, FYNNEI.

This chain joins TRBV7-2 and TRBJ1-1, with TRBD1 matching 9 bases. The CDR3 length is 14 residues. V was clipped by 1 base and J by 8 bases; unmatched bases: 5. Germline lookup yields CDR1 SGHTA and CDR2 FQGNSA. Here the CDR3 DNA reads TGTGCCAGCAGCTTAGGTAGGACAGGGGTCGAAGCTTTCTTT. This sequence encodes CASSLGRTGVEAFF.

V gene TRBV6-4 combines with J gene TRBJ1-6, with a possible D match to TRBD1 (6 bases). The CDR3 runs to 15 residues. The V gene lost 5 bases and the J gene lost 7 bases, with 15 bases spanning the gap. The germline V gene has CDR1 MRHNA and CDR2 SNTAGT. The CDR3 sequence: CASSREAGVNSPLHF. The CDR3 DNA reads as TGTGCCAGCAGTCGTGAAGCAGGGGTAAATTCACCCCTCCACTTT.

This rearrangement joins TRBV6-6 to TRBJ2-1, with 8 positions matching TRBD1. V lost 7 bases, J lost 8 bases, and 13 bases stayed unmatched. CDR3 length: 15 residues. Germline V gene data show CDR1 as MNHNY and CDR2 as SVGAGI (reference sequence). This chain's CDR3 is CASNLGQGVGYEQFF. The CDR3, as DNA: TGTGCCAGCAACTTAGGACAGGGAGTGGGCTATGAGCAGTTCTTC.

The chain couples TRBV2 to TRBJ2-1; TRBD2 agrees at 12 bases. CDR3 size: 16 residues. The junction had 3 bases not matched to a gene; V was cut back by 6 bases and J by 0 bases. Per the germline V gene, CDR1 is SNHLY and CDR2 is FYNNEI. CDR3 residues: CASRRTSGDSYNEQFF. Written as DNA, the CDR3 is TGTGCCAGCAGGAGGACTAGCGGGGACTCCTACAATGAGCAGTTCTTC.

The chain has TRBV10-3 and TRBJ1-2; D may be TRBD1 (6 bases). Trimming removed 10 bases at V and 2 bases at J, with 11 bases between. Germline V lookup: CDR1 ENHRY, CDR2 SYGVKD. The CDR3 has 12 amino acids. The CDR3 spells CANRQANYGYTF. The CDR3 bases are TGTGCCAACAGACAGGCGAACTATGGCTACACCTTC.

The chain couples TRBV28 to TRBJ1-4, with D possibly matching TRBD1 (5 bases). The CDR3 contains 15 residues. V lost 6 bases and J lost 10, with 21 bases in between. Germline V gives CDR1 MDHEN, CDR2 SYDVKM. CDR3 DNA: TGTGCCAGCAGCCCCCAGACAGAAGCTTGGGGAAAACTGTTTTTT. Protein: CASSPQTEAWGKLFF.

V and J are TRBV9 and TRBJ2-1; D might be TRBD2 (6 bases). Trimming removed 1 base at V and 7 bases at J, with 12 bases between. CDR1 SGDLS and CDR2 YYNGEE come from the germline V gene. The length of the CDR3 is 14 residues. CDR3 nucleotide sequence: TGTGCCAGCAGCGTAACTGGGCTAGCGAATGAGCAGTTCTTC. Amino acids: CASSVTGLANEQFF.

About this clone itself: This CDR3 is also generated by other DNA sequences in the sample. V and J are TRBV4-3 and TRBJ1-2; D is unresolved. CDR3 size: 16 residues. The germline gives CDR1 LGHNA, CDR2 YSLEER. V was clipped by 0 bases and J by 6 bases, with 17 bases between them. The CDR3 region has the DNA TGCGCCAGCAGCCAAGAACTAGCCGCCGCGGTCAATGGCTACACCTTC. Protein product: CASSQELAAAVNGYTF.

This sequence joins TRBV6-6 and TRBJ1-5; TRBD1 is a possible D gene (5 bases). Trimming pared 6 bases from V and 2 bases from J, leaving 14 bases between. The CDR3 is 15 amino acids. Germline loops: CDR1 MNHNY, CDR2 SVGAGI (reference sequence). The CDR3 here is CASRTGGYGNQPQHF. The DNA of the CDR3 is TGTGCCAGCAGAACGGGGGGTTACGGCAATCAGCCCCAGCATTTT.

The genes are TRBV11-2 and TRBJ2-7, with a weak D call TRBD1 (6 bases). The V gene lost 5 bases and the J gene lost 2 bases, with 16 bases spanning the gap. The CDR3 runs 15 residues. Germline assignment: CDR1 SGHAT and CDR2 FQNNGV. DNA for the CDR3: TGTGCCAGCAGCCCGATGGGGGCGAGGACCTACGAGCAGTACTTC. Translating it yields CASSPMGARTYEQYF.

The chain couples TRBV19 to TRBJ1-2; D possibly corresponds to TRBD1 (5 bases). The CDR3 runs to 15 residues. Trimming took off 10 bases at V and 1 base at J, with 19 bases between the two ends. Germline CDR1 and CDR2: LNHDA and SQIVND (reference sequence). The CDR3 bases are TGTGCCACCGCTCGTGGAGGGGCTCATAACTATGGCTACACCTTC. Translated, it gives CATARGGAHNYGYTF.

The rearrangement uses TRBV7-8 and TRBJ1-1; the D gene is possibly TRBD1 (6 bases). Trimming cost V 1 base and J 1 base, with 7 bases left between them. This CDR3 has 14 amino acids. CDR1 is SGHVS and CDR2 is FQNEAQ in the germline V gene. CDR3 in DNA: TGTGCCAGCAGCTTAGTGACAGGGAACACTGAAGCTTTCTTT. Its protein is CASSLVTGNTEAFF. The full variable domain, in which reference TRBV7-8 and TRBJ1-1 provide the parts outside the CDR3, is GAGVSQSPRYKVAKRGQDVALRCDPISGHVSLFWYQQALGQGPEFLTYFQNEAQLDKSGLPSDRFFAERPEGSVSTLKIQRTQQEDSAVYLCASSLVTGNTEAFFGQGTRLTVV.

CDR3 residues: CASSLNSGASYEQYF. In DNA form, the CDR3 reads TGTGCCAGCAGCTTAAATAGCGGGGCTTCCTACGAGCAGTACTTC. This rearrangement joins TRBV7-6 to TRBJ2-7; 8 nucleotides agree with TRBD2. The CDR3 has 15 amino acids. Germline assignment: CDR1 SGHVS and CDR2 FNYEAQ. J lost 1 base, V lost 2 bases, and 4 bases had no gene match.